The clone carrying this T cell receptor (beta chain) has more than one count but fewer than ten. Its antigen is undetermined. The CDR3 covers 11 residues. CDR1 is DFQATT and CDR2 is SNEGSKA in the germline V gene (reference sequence). Trimming stripped 5 bases from V and 4 bases from J, with 9 bases between. The sample is drawn from a study of early T cells in non-severe SARS-CoV-2 infection. Study background: Investigators sequenced bulk RNA drawn from unsorted whole blood, and chains remained unpaired. Findings and caveats of the study: VDJdb matching favored anti-spike CD8 responses, missing private and CD4 specificities.

Attachment of unique molecular identifiers was made to individual cDNA molecules. TCRdb itself ran the 5' RACE reads through MiXCR, one entry per CDR3 protein. In the table there are 90,000 or so distinct CDR3 sequences, more than 13% of which are singletons. V and J are TRBV20-1 and TRBJ2-7; tentatively, D is TRBD2 (6 bases). This sequence was found in an adult who was a healthcare worker with PCR-confirmed SARS-CoV-2 infection or an uninfected control (not recorded which). The sample consisted of whole blood. CDR3: CSAPREYEQYF. CDR3 in DNA: TGCAGTGCTCCTCGGGAGTACGAGCAGTACTTC.